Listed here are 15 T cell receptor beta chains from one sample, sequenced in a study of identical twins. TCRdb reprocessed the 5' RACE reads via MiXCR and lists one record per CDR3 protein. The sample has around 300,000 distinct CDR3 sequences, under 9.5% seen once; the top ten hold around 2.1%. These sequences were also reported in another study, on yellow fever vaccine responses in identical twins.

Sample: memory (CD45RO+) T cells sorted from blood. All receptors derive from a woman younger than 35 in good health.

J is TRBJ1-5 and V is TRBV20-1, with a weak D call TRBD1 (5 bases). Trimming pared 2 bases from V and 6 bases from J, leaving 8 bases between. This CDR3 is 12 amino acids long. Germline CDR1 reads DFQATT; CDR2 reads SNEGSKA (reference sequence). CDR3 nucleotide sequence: TGCAGTGCTAGAAGTACAGGTCAGCCCCAGCATTTT. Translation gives CSARSTGQPQHF.

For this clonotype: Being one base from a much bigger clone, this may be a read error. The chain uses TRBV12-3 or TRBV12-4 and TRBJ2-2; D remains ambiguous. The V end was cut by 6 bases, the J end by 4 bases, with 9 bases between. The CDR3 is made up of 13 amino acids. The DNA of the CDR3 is TGTGCCAGCAGGTACTCGTCCACCGGGGAGCTGTTTTTT. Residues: CASRYSSTGELFF.

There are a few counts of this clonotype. CDR3 nucleotide sequence: TGTGCCAGCACCTCATCCGGGACTCAGAGGAGCTCCTACAATGAGCAGTTCTTC. Translated, it gives CASTSSGTQRSSYNEQFF. This chain links TRBV7-8 with TRBJ2-1; D might be TRBD2 (6 bases). With 7 bases removed from V and 0 bases from J, the gap between germline ends came to 22 bases. The CDR3 totals 18 residues. Germline-derived CDR1 and CDR2 are SGHVS and FQNEAQ.

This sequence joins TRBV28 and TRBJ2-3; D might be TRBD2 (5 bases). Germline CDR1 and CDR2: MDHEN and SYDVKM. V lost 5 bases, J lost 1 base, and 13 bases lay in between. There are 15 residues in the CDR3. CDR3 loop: CASSPSLEGTDTQYF. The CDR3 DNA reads TGTGCCAGCAGTCCATCGTTGGAGGGCACAGATACGCAGTATTTT.

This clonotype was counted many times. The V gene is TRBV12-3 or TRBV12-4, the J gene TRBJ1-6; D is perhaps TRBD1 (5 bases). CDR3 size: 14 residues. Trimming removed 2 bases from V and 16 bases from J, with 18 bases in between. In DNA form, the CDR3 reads TGTGCCAGCAGTTTAAGGTCCCAGTCGGGGCAGCTCCACTTT. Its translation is CASSLRSQSGQLHF.

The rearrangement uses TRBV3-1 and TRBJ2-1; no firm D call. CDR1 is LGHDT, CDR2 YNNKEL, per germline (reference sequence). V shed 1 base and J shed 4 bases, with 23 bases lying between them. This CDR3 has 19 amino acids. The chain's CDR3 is CASSQAVLAPFRVYNEQFF. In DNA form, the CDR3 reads TGTGCCAGCAGCCAAGCCGTTCTGGCACCTTTTAGGGTATACAATGAGCAGTTCTTC.

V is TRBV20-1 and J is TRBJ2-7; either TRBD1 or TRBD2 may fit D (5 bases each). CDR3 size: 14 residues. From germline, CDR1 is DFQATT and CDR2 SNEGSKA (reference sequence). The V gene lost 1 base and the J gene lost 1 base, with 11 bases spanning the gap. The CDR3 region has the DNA TGCAGTGCTAGAGCCCGGGACGGTTCCTACGAGCAGTACTTC. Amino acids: CSARARDGSYEQYF.

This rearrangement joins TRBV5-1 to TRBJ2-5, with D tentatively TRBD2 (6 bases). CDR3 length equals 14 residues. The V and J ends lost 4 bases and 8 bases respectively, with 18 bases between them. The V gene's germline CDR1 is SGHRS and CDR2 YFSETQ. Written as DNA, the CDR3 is TGCGCCAGCAGCGCCCGGAGGGTCACGGATACCCAGTACTTC. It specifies CASSARRVTDTQYF. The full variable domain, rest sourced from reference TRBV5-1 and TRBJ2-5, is KAGVTQTPRYLIKTRGQQVTLSCSPISGHRSVSWYQQTPGQGLQFLFEYFSETQRNKGNFPGRFSGRQFSNSRSEMNVSTLELGDSALYLCASSARRVTDTQYFGPGTRLLVL.

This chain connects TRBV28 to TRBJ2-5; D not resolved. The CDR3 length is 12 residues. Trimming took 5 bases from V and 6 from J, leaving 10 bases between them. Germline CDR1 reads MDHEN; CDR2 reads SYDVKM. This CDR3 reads CASSPPRQTQYF. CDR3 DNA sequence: TGTGCCAGCAGTCCCCCCAGACAGACCCAGTACTTC.

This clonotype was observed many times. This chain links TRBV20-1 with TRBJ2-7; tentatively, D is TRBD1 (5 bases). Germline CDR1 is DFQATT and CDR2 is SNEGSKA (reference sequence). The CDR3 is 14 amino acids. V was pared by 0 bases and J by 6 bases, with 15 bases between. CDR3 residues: CSARDARVSGEQYV. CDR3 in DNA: TGCAGTGCTAGAGATGCCAGGGTCTCCGGCGAGCAGTACGTC.

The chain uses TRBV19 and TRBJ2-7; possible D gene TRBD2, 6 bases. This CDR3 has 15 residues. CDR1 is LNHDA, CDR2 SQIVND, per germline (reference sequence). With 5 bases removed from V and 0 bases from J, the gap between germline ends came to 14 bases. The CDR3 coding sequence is TGTGCCAGTAGTTCTAGCGTAGGGGACTCCTACGAGCAGTACTTC. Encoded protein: CASSSSVGDSYEQYF.

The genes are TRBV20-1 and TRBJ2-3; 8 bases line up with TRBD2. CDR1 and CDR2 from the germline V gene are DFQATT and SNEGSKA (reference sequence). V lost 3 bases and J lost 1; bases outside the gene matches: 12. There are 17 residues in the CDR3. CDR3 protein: CSASSFGGSGGTDTQYF. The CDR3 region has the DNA TGCAGTGCTAGTAGTTTTGGGGGTAGCGGGGGCACAGATACGCAGTATTTT.

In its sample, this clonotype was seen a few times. The CDR3 DNA follows: TGTGCCAGCAGTTTGTTAGGGCAAATTAGCAATCAGCCCCAGCATTTT. Translation gives CASSLLGQISNQPQHF. The V gene is TRBV12-3 or TRBV12-4, the J gene TRBJ1-5; D not certain. The germline V and J ends were trimmed by 3 bases and 0 bases, with 12 bases remaining between them. This CDR3 has 16 amino acids.

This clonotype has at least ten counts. CDR3 residues: CASSFSGQVGNEQFF. The CDR3 DNA reads as TGTGCCAGCAGCTTTTCGGGACAGGTTGGGAATGAGCAGTTCTTC. The chain recombines TRBV7-6 with TRBJ2-1; TRBD1 matches at 8 bases. CDR1 and CDR2 from the germline V gene are SGHVS and FNYEAQ. The CDR3 length is 15 residues. The V and J ends lost 3 bases and 7 bases, in that order; junction bases with no gene match: 8.

This CDR3 is CASTGGREETQYF. The CDR3 DNA is TGTGCCAGCACAGGGGGCAGAGAAGAGACCCAGTACTTC. The chain uses TRBV2 and TRBJ2-5, with 8 bases identical to TRBD1. Germline CDR1 is SNHLY and CDR2 is FYNNEI. The V and J ends lost 7 bases and 3 bases, in that order; junction bases with no gene match: 4. CDR3 length equals 13 residues.